Detailed here is one T cell receptor (beta chain). Its antigen target is currently unknown. No clone much larger than this one lies a single base away; base qualities are absent. The entry originates in a study of blood T cells in healthy people across ages (dated by TCRdb to the mid-2010s). With regard to the full study: In model experiments, template switching captured roughly one uniquely barcoded TCR beta cDNA molecule for every two T cells. To avoid experimental bias, donors of different ages were spread randomly across the sequencing lanes. Donors were grouped into four age groups: young (average 16 years), middle-aged (around 39), aged (about 60) and long-lived (about 82). To track age-related changes in TCR beta repertoire diversity, the study relied on deep sequencing normalized with unique cDNA molecular identifiers. For two donors (one aged 18 to 29 and one aged 80 or older), the study analyzed two additional independent replicas of 1 million unique cDNA reads from the same blood draw. Points the paper makes about the study in general: A strong correlation was found between observed TCR beta diversity and the percentage of naive T cells measured by flow cytometry. Bulk unsorted PBMC profiling prevented conclusive comparison of naive and antigen-experienced compartments. Compared with the aged group, the long-lived group had more naive CD4+ T cells, fewer expanded clones and increased TCR diversity, a pattern suggesting age selection. Estimates of total diversity from one million sequenced T cells were regarded as lower bounds and underestimates. Because the CMV infection status of the donors was unknown, age-related changes in expanded clonotypes may potentially have been confounded. As age increased, observed TCR beta diversity per million T cells dropped in a roughly linear way, and a significant reduction was already evident by age about 36.

Preparation of the library involved 5' RACE. The data were produced on an Illumina HiSeq 2500. A second PCR of about 7 to 12 cycles was performed with a sample-barcoded 5' primer and a J-beta primer mix. A unique molecular identifier was introduced onto each TCR beta cDNA molecule by a template-switch 5' adaptor carrying 12 random nucleotides. Each sample yielded at least 2.5 million CDR3-containing paired-end reads. First-strand cDNA was synthesized from all RNA with the Mint cDNA synthesis kit, primed by a TRBC-specific oligonucleotide. After uracil-DNA glycosylase treatment, a first 18-cycle PCR used universal primers M1SS and BC2_uni_R on all cDNA. Regarding the original processing steps: Each sample was normalized by randomly selecting 1 million high-quality reads, each carrying a distinct molecular identifier. Instead of being binned into consensus sequences, reads with shared molecular identifiers were discarded. MiTCR, run with a Q25 quality threshold and the strictest error-elimination algorithm, handled CDR3 identification, clonotype clustering and error correction. A nonparametric unseen species model using Euler transformation provided a lower-bound estimate of total TCR beta diversity. TCRdb reanalyzed the raw reads on its own, using fastp at Q25 for trimming and MiXCR for clone calling, and kept in-frame beta chains. Every entry covers one CDR3 protein and lists the most common genes and DNA from its rows. It is TCRdb's table, rather than the study itself, that gives the V and J calls and clone size. For this sample there are over a million distinct CDR3 sequences; 55% to 75% appear just once. 6.5% to 8.5% of the sample goes to the ten largest clones.

Looking up the germline V gene (reference sequence) yields CDR1 MNHNY and CDR2 SVGAGI. The CDR3 spans 16 residues, from the cysteine through the phenylalanine. Left in the record is the CDR3 DNA by itself, 48 bases read in frame from the first base. V lost 5 bases and J lost 8 bases; the stretch between them is 21 bases long. The roughly 39 donors, aged roughly 6 to 90 years, were systemically healthy Caucasian individuals from Russia. Each donor gave 9 to 10 milliliters of peripheral blood, collected into EDTA-treated Vacutainer tubes. Ficoll-Paque density-gradient centrifugation was used to isolate PBMCs, with at least 7 million per sample. Trizol reagent was used to extract total RNA from PBMCs, with at least 5.5 micrograms per sample. For every donor, flow cytometry on a PBMC aliquot measured the percentage of naive CD45RAhigh/CD27high T cells.

This clonotype originated in a man between 18 and 35 years old in good health. The chain couples TRBV6-6 to TRBJ1-4; the D segment cannot be called with confidence. The sequencing input was blood. The CDR3 reads as follows: CASSNRWMSSIEKLFF. The nucleotide sequence is TGTGCCAGCAGTAATAGGTGGATGAGCTCCATAGAAAAACTGTTTTTT.